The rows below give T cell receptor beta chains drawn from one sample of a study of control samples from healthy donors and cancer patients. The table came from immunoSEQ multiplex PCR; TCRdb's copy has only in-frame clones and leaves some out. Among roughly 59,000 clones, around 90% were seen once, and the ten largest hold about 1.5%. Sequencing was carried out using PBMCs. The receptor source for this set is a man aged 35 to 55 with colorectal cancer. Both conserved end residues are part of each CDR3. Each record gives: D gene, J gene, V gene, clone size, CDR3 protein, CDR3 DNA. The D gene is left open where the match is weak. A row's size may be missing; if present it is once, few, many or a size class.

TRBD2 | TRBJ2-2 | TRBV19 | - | CASSGGAGELFF | TGTGCCAGTTCGGGGGGAGCCGGGGAGCTGTTTTTT
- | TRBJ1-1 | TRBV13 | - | CASQYRWAANTEAFF | TGTGCCAGCCAATATAGGTGGGCGGCGAACACTGAAGCTTTCTTT
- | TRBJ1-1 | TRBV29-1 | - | CSVAPGRGTEAFF | TGCAGCGTCGCCCCAGGGAGGGGCACTGAAGCTTTCTTT
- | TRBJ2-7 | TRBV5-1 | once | CASSLSTGSSYEQYF | TGCGCCAGCAGCTTGAGTACAGGCAGTTCCTACGAGCAGTACTTC
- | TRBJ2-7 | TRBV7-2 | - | CASSASYEQYF | TGTGCCAGCAGCGCCTCCTACGAGCAGTACTTC
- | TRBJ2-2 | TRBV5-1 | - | CASKGQSITGTGELFF | TGCGCCAGCAAAGGACAGTCTATAACGGGCACCGGGGAGCTGTTTTTT
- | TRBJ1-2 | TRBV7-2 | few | CASSLARSGDGYTF | TGTGCCAGCAGCTTAGCTCGGTCAGGGGACGGCTACACCTTC
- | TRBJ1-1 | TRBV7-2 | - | CASRVTRNTEAFF | TGTGCCAGCAGAGTGACACGGAACACTGAAGCTTTCTTT
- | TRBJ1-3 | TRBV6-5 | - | CASSREPGNTIYF | TGTGCCAGCAGCCGTGAGCCTGGAAACACCATATATTTT
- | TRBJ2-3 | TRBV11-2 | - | CAGRGGRTGDTQYF | TGTGCCGGCAGGGGGGGAAGAACTGGGGATACGCAGTATTTT
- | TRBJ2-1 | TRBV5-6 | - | CASSSDTGNSYNEQFF | TGTGCCAGCAGCTCAGATACAGGGAACTCCTACAATGAGCAGTTCTTC
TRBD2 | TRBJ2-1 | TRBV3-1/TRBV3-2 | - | CASSLSRGGLSYNEQFF | TGTGCCAGCAGCCTGAGCCGCGGGGGGCTTTCCTACAATGAGCAGTTCTTC
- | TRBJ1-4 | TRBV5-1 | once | CASSFGAGNEKLFF | TGCGCCAGCAGCTTTGGAGCGGGGAATGAAAAACTGTTTTTT
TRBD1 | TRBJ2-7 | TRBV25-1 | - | CASGEQGSYEQYF | TGTGCCAGCGGGGAACAGGGGTCCTACGAGCAGTACTTC
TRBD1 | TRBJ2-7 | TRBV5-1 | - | CASRVTGGSYEQYF | TGCGCCAGCAGGGTGACAGGGGGCTCCTACGAGCAGTACTTC
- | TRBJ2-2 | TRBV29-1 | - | CSVESWSTGELFF | TGCAGCGTTGAAAGTTGGAGTACCGGGGAGCTGTTTTTT